These 32 T cell receptor beta chains came from one sample sequenced in a study of spatial heterogeneity in lung cancer. TCRdb passed the 5' RACE reads through MiXCR, listing each CDR3 protein once. The sample lists around 37,000 distinct CDR3 sequences; under 8% were seen once. The sample's time point: sample taken at primary tumor resection. The sample here was PBMCs, taken at surgery. Receptor source: a female donor with early-stage non-small cell lung cancer.

This clonotype showed up many times. The chain joins TRBV9 to TRBJ2-6; 7 positions match TRBD2. The junction had 14 bases not matched to a gene; V was cut back by 4 bases and J by 4 bases. The CDR3 has 18 amino acids. CDR1 and CDR2 (germline): SGDLS, YYNGEE. The DNA for the CDR3 is TGTGCCAGCAGCCCGGGGGAGGGACGCCCTAGGGGGGCCAACGTCCTGACTTTC. It encodes CASSPGEGRPRGANVLTF. Complete variable domain (other parts from reference TRBV9 and TRBJ2-6): DSGVTQTPKHLITATGQRVTLRCSPRSGDLSVYWYQQSLDQGLQFLIQYYNGEERAKGNILERFSAQQFPDLHSELNLSSLELGDSALYFCASSPGEGRPRGANVLTFGAGSRLTVL.

This clonotype was counted ten times or more. The V and J genes are TRBV6-1 and TRBJ2-1, with D unresolved. Trimming left V 1 base short and J 1 base short, with 8 bases between. CDR1 is MNHNS and CDR2 is SASEGT in the germline V gene. CDR3 length: 15 residues. CDR3 DNA: TGTGCCAGCAGTGAAGATGGAGTTTCCTACAATGAGCAGTTCTTC. Translation gives CASSEDGVSYNEQFF.

This clonotype has a handful of counts. DNA for the CDR3: TGTGCCAGCAGCTTGAACGGGGCCCGCTCTGGAAACACCATATATTTT. Its translation: CASSLNGARSGNTIYF. The chain recombines TRBV7-2 with TRBJ1-3, with D possibly matching TRBD1 (5 bases). With 3 bases removed from V and 0 bases from J, the gap between germline ends came to 12 bases. The CDR3 is made up of 16 amino acids. Germline V gene sequence: CDR1 SGHTA, CDR2 FQGNSA.

The genes are TRBV7-8 and TRBJ2-5, with D possibly TRBD1 on 6 matching bases. V lost 6 bases to trimming and J lost 2 bases, with 16 bases between them. The germline V gene encodes CDR1 SGHVS and CDR2 FQNEAQ. The CDR3 contains 15 residues. The CDR3 loop is CASSWGRQEQETQYF. The DNA of the CDR3 is TGTGCCAGCAGTTGGGGGCGCCAGGAACAAGAGACCCAGTACTTC.

CDR3 in amino acids: CASSQATGSGNTIYF. The DNA for the CDR3 is TGTGCCAGCTCACAGGCCACAGGCTCTGGAAACACCATATATTTT. The J gene is TRBJ1-3, the V gene TRBV18; perhaps TRBD1 as D (5 bases). Trimming took 4 bases from V and 0 from J, leaving 10 bases between them. The CDR3 runs 15 residues. Germline V gene lookup returns CDR1 KGHSH and CDR2 LQKENI.

This clonotype was detected many times. The rearrangement uses TRBV2 and TRBJ1-2, with D tentatively TRBD1 (6 bases). Germline V gene sequence: CDR1 SNHLY, CDR2 FYNNEI. V shed 5 bases and J shed 8 bases, with 15 bases lying between them. CDR3 length: 13 residues. CDR3 amino acids: CASSKDRLRGYTF. CDR3 nucleotides: TGTGCCAGCAGTAAGGACAGACTCCGGGGCTACACCTTC.

This clonotype has more than one count but fewer than ten. The genes are TRBV24-1 and TRBJ2-2; D tentatively fits TRBD1 or TRBD2 (6 bases each). CDR3 length: 15 amino acids. Germline assignment: CDR1 KGHDR and CDR2 SFDVKD. V lost 10 bases and J 2 bases, leaving 16 bases between the germline ends. CDR3 protein: CATAGQGKNTGELFF. CDR3 bases: TGTGCCACGGCGGGGCAGGGGAAAAACACCGGGGAGCTGTTTTTT.

This clonotype was recorded many times. CDR3 residues: CASSQEGSGRGGYTF. CDR3 sequence (DNA): TGCGCCAGCAGCCAAGAAGGTTCAGGGAGGGGTGGCTACACCTTC. The chain couples TRBV4-3 to TRBJ1-2; tentatively, D is TRBD1 (5 bases). The CDR3 consists of 15 residues. The germline CDR1 and CDR2 sequences are LGHNA and YSLEER. V lost 0 bases and J lost 7, with 15 bases in between.

This clonotype appeared many times. The chain couples TRBV7-2 to TRBJ1-2; D gene ambiguous. V was cut by 2 bases and J by 5 bases, with 9 bases left in between. Germline V gene data show CDR1 as SGHTA and CDR2 as FQGNSA. The CDR3 contains 13 residues. CDR3 DNA sequence: TGTGCCAGCAGCTTATTAGCGGTGTATGGCTACACCTTC. Protein product: CASSLLAVYGYTF.

This clonotype was observed many times. The genes are TRBV6-6 and TRBJ2-2; weak D call: TRBD2 (6 bases). Germline CDR1 is MNHNY and CDR2 is SVGAGI (reference sequence). The CDR3 runs to 13 residues. Trimming shortened V by 11 bases and J by 4 bases, and 14 bases separated the two germline ends. CDR3 sequence: CASNLGGTGELFF. The DNA of the CDR3 is TGTGCCTCAAACCTGGGGGGCACCGGGGAGCTGTTTTTT.

This clonotype has just a few counts. The chain has TRBV6-2 or TRBV6-3 and TRBJ1-2, with TRBD1 matching over 8 bases. The germline V gene has CDR1 MNHEY and CDR2 SVGEGT. There are 20 residues in the CDR3. V shed 2 bases, J shed 4 bases, and the junction held 21 bases outside the gene matches. The CDR3 DNA sequence: TGTGCCAGCAGTTACCCCCCTCGACAGGGGCCGACGGGCTTCGCCTATGGCTACACCTTC. Amino acid sequence: CASSYPPRQGPTGFAYGYTF.

This clonotype occurred many times. V usage is TRBV29-1 and J usage is TRBJ2-3; D is undetermined. The CDR3 runs to 14 residues. Germline lookup yields CDR1 SQVTM and CDR2 ANQGSEA. Trimming cost V 2 bases and J 3 bases, with 12 bases left between them. The CDR3 coding sequence is TGCAGCGTTGAAAAGGTTATAGAGACAGATACGCAGTATTTT. Protein product: CSVEKVIETDTQYF.

This clonotype was observed at least ten times. The chain links TRBV5-1 to TRBJ2-7; 9 bases map to TRBD1. Germline V gene data show CDR1 as SGHRS and CDR2 as YFSETQ. V shed 2 bases, J shed 0 bases, and the junction held 3 bases outside the gene matches. CDR3 length: 15 amino acids. CDR3 coding DNA: TGCGCCAGCAGCTTTTCGGGACAGGGCTCCTACGAGCAGTACTTC. It translates to CASSFSGQGSYEQYF.

There are many counts of this clonotype. The rearrangement links TRBV29-1 to TRBJ2-3; 14 bases map to TRBD2. Germline V gene lookup returns CDR1 SQVTM and CDR2 ANQGSEA. Unmatched junction bases numbered 6, after V lost 6 bases and J lost 4 bases. The CDR3 contains 15 residues. The CDR3 is CSVAGGLAGADTQYF. Here the CDR3 DNA reads TGCAGCGTGGCAGGGGGACTAGCGGGAGCAGATACGCAGTATTTT.

This clonotype was seen ten or more times. The chain is built from TRBV2 and TRBJ2-3; unclear D gene. Trimming left V 7 bases short and J 6 bases short, with 14 bases between. This CDR3 is built from 13 residues. Germline CDR1 SNHLY, CDR2 FYNNEI. The CDR3 here is CASNSPKTDTQYF. As DNA, the CDR3 is TGTGCCAGCAATAGTCCTAAGACCGATACGCAGTATTTT.

This clonotype was seen many times. The chain has TRBV10-3 and TRBJ1-5; 9 positions agree with TRBD1. Germline CDR1 is ENHRY and CDR2 is SYGVKD. CDR3 size: 12 residues. The V gene end was trimmed by 10 bases and the J gene end by 4 bases; junction bases not matched to a gene: 2. CDR3 sequence reads: CATGQGNQPQHF. The CDR3, as DNA: TGTGCCACGGGACAGGGAAATCAGCCCCAGCATTTT.

This clonotype was counted at least ten times. The J gene is TRBJ1-2, the V gene TRBV6-7, with D possibly TRBD1 on 5 matching bases. TRBV6-7 is filed as an ORF, its function uncertain. V was shortened by 6 bases and J by 3 bases, with 11 bases between the two germline ends. This CDR3 is built from 13 residues. CDR3 sequence (DNA): TGTGCCAGCAGCCCGGGACGGCACTATGGCTACACCTTC. Translating gives CASSPGRHYGYTF.

The rearrangement links TRBV5-1 to TRBJ2-5; TRBD2 aligns across 8 bases. Germline trimming cut 4 bases from V and 4 bases from J; bases unmatched to any gene: 6. Germline lookup yields CDR1 SGHRS and CDR2 YFSETQ. The CDR3 runs to 14 residues. The CDR3 is CASSPRGGTETQYF. As DNA, the CDR3 is TGCGCCAGCAGCCCACGGGGGGGCACAGAGACCCAGTACTTC. Complete variable domain (other parts from reference TRBV5-1 and TRBJ2-5): KAGVTQTPRYLIKTRGQQVTLSCSPISGHRSVSWYQQTPGQGLQFLFEYFSETQRNKGNFPGRFSGRQFSNSRSEMNVSTLELGDSALYLCASSPRGGTETQYFGPGTRLLVL.

The rearrangement joins TRBV20-1 to TRBJ1-5; TRBD1 agrees at 7 bases. Germline trimming cut 3 bases from V and 2 bases from J; bases unmatched to any gene: 16. The CDR3 runs 18 residues. CDR1 and CDR2 (germline): DFQATT, SNEGSKA (reference sequence). CDR3 sequence (DNA): TGCAGTGCTAGTCCTTCCGAACAGGGGACCTTGGGCAATCAGCCCCAGCATTTT. It encodes CSASPSEQGTLGNQPQHF.

This clonotype was observed a handful of times. The V and J genes are TRBV19 and TRBJ2-6; TRBD2 is a possible D gene (6 bases). Germline V gene data show CDR1 as LNHDA and CDR2 as SQIVND (reference sequence). This CDR3 comprises 17 residues. V lost 0 bases to trimming and J lost 0 bases, with 9 bases between them. In DNA, the CDR3 is TGTGCCAGTAGTATAGATGGAGGGAGCTCTGGGGCCAACGTCCTGACTTTC. This gives the protein CASSIDGGSSGANVLTF. The whole variable domain, filled in from reference TRBV19 and TRBJ2-6, reads DGGITQSPKYLFRKEGQNVTLSCEQNLNHDAMYWYRQDPGQGLRLIYYSQIVNDFQKGDIAEGYSVSREKKESFPLTVTSAQKNPTAFYLCASSIDGGSSGANVLTFGAGSRLTVL.

In regard to this clonotype: Compared with germline, one end of the junction differs, possibly owing to a read error. The chain carries TRBV5-1 and TRBJ2-1; 8 bases agree with TRBD2. The CDR3 runs to 14 residues. Germline CDR1 SGHRS, CDR2 YFSETQ. CDR3 DNA: TGCGCCAGCGACCCAGCGGGAGAAAATAATGAGCAGCTCTTC. Translated: CASDPAGENNEQLF.

This clonotype was counted at least ten times. The chain links TRBV10-1 to TRBJ2-2, with a possible D match to TRBD1 (6 bases). Trimming removed 4 bases from V and 2 bases from J, with 14 bases in between. The CDR3 is made up of 16 amino acids. Germline CDR1 WNHNN, CDR2 SYGVQD (reference sequence). Written as DNA, the CDR3 is TGCGCCAGCAGTGGTTCCGGGACAAGCAACACCGGGGAGCTGTTTTTT. Its protein is CASSGSGTSNTGELFF.

The chain uses TRBV11-2 and TRBJ2-5, with D possibly matching TRBD1 (6 bases). The V end was cut by 8 bases, the J end by 2 bases, with 15 bases between. CDR1 and CDR2 (germline): SGHAT, FQNNGV. The CDR3 loop spans 14 amino acids. CDR3 loop: CASRWTEWQETQYF. CDR3 DNA: TGTGCCAGCCGCTGGACAGAATGGCAAGAGACCCAGTACTTC.

With regard to this clonotype: This may be a read error, as it is one base from a much larger clone. The chain carries TRBV11-2 and TRBJ2-1; unclear D gene. Germline assignment: CDR1 SGHAT and CDR2 FQNNGV. The CDR3 spans 12 residues. CDR3 coding DNA: TGTGCCAGCAACTTAGAGTCTAGTATCAAGTTCTTC. This codes for CASNLESSIKFF.

This clonotype was observed many times. The chain is built from TRBV11-2 and TRBJ2-5; the D gene could be TRBD1 or TRBD2 (5 bases each). The germline V gene encodes CDR1 SGHAT and CDR2 FQNNGV. Deletions cut 7 bases from V and 5 bases from J, with 20 bases between. CDR3 length: 15 residues. CDR3: CASTRSGGFYETQYF. CDR3 nucleotide sequence: TGTGCCAGCACCCGCTCTGGGGGATTTTACGAGACCCAGTACTTC. The full variable domain, rest sourced from reference TRBV11-2 and TRBJ2-5, is EAGVAQSPRYKIIEKRQSVAFWCNPISGHATLYWYQQILGQGPKLLIQFQNNGVVDDSQLPKDRFSAERLKGVDSTLKIQPAKLEDSAVYLCASTRSGGFYETQYFGPGTRLLVL.

In this sample, this clonotype turned up a few times. The chain employs TRBV12-3 or TRBV12-4 and TRBJ2-7, with D hard to call. With 3 bases removed from V and 2 bases from J, the gap between germline ends came to 8 bases. This CDR3 has 13 residues. CDR3 protein: CASSFQPTYEQYF. Written as DNA, the CDR3 is TGTGCCAGCAGTTTCCAGCCGACCTACGAGCAGTACTTC.

In this sample, this clonotype turned up many times. The V gene is TRBV20-1, the J gene TRBJ2-3, with TRBD2 identical over 10 bases. CDR1 is DFQATT, CDR2 SNEGSKA, per germline (reference sequence). CDR3 size: 14 residues. Trimming at V came to 8 bases and at J to 4 bases, leaving 9 bases not matched to a gene. In nucleotides, the CDR3 is TGCAGTTCTCCGGGGAGCGGGGGGGCAGATACGCAGTATTTT. Translation: CSSPGSGGADTQYF.

This clonotype was counted at least ten times. V usage is TRBV29-1 and J usage is TRBJ2-7, with D possibly called TRBD1 or TRBD2 (6 bases each). The V and J ends lost 4 bases and 7 bases respectively, with 14 bases between them. The CDR3 has 12 residues. CDR1 is SQVTM, CDR2 ANQGSEA, per germline. Written as DNA, the CDR3 is TGCAGCGTTGCTGGGGGCGCGGGGGAGCAGTACTTC. This codes for CSVAGGAGEQYF.

In its sample, this clonotype was seen many times. J is TRBJ2-1 and V is TRBV7-6; D gene uncertain. V was trimmed by 4 bases and J by 8 bases, leaving 6 bases between them. Germline V gives CDR1 SGHVS, CDR2 FNYEAQ. CDR3 length equals 11 residues. The CDR3 region has the DNA TGTGCCAGCAGCTCTAACCATGAGCAGTTCTTC. Amino acid sequence: CASSSNHEQFF. Combining the CDR3 with reference TRBV7-6 and TRBJ2-1 gives the whole variable domain GAGVSQSPRYKVTKRGQDVALRCDPISGHVSLYWYRQALGQGPEFLTYFNYEAQQDKSGLPNDRFSAERPEGSISTLTIQRTEQRDSAMYRCASSSNHEQFFGPGTRLTVL.

In its sample, this clonotype was seen a few times. The rearrangement links TRBV20-1 to TRBJ1-1; possible D gene TRBD1, 5 bases. This CDR3 is 13 amino acids long. Germline V gene sequence: CDR1 DFQATT, CDR2 SNEGSKA (reference sequence). Trimming cost V 7 bases and J 4 bases, with 16 bases left between them. The CDR3 reads CSVPTVGATEAFF. The CDR3 DNA reads TGCAGTGTCCCGACCGTTGGGGCCACTGAAGCTTTCTTT.

This clonotype was counted at least ten times. The J gene is TRBJ2-3, the V gene TRBV9; 9 bases are a match to TRBD2. Germline V gene lookup returns CDR1 SGDLS and CDR2 YYNGEE. Germline trimming cut 3 bases from V and 2 bases from J; bases unmatched to any gene: 10. This CDR3 comprises 17 residues. This CDR3 is CASSGIAGVAYTDTQYF. CDR3 nucleotide sequence: TGTGCCAGCAGCGGTATAGCGGGGGTCGCTTACACAGATACGCAGTATTTT.

There are a few counts of this clonotype. This chain uses TRBV9 with TRBJ2-1; 7 bases are shared with TRBD2. Germline CDR1 is SGDLS and CDR2 is YYNGEE. This CDR3 region has 15 residues. Trimming took 3 bases from V and 0 from J; bases not matched to a gene: 3. The CDR3 reads CASSERGYSYNEQFF. CDR3 DNA sequence: TGTGCCAGCAGCGAGCGGGGATACTCCTACAATGAGCAGTTCTTC.